The rows below give T cell receptor beta chains drawn from one sample of a study of blood T cells in healthy people across ages. TCRdb ran MiXCR on the 5' RACE reads and lists one entry per CDR3 protein. The sample records about a million distinct CDR3 sequences, around two fifths being singletons. Input material: blood. These receptors were taken from a man between 18 and 29 years old in good health. CDR3s include the opening cysteine and the closing phenylalanine or tryptophan.

V: TRBV29-1; CDR3: CSVARILNTEAFF
V: TRBV12-5; CDR3: CAGGLAGGLEQFF
V: TRBV29-1; CDR3: CSVEVEGAGTDTQYF
V: TRBV7-9; CDR3: CASSSLGTGSSYNEQFF
V: TRBV20-1; CDR3: CSASHINTNYGYTF
V: TRBV12-3/TRBV12-4; CDR3: CASNPGLGRDEQYF
V: TRBV27; CDR3: CANSVGLANTQYF
V: TRBV29-1; CDR3: CSVADGRAWTEAFF
V: TRBV29-1; CDR3: CSVEDSGRKETQYF
V: TRBV19; CDR3: CASSINPWSGNGYTF
V: TRBV12-3/TRBV12-4; CDR3: CASSIPRTGADTQYF
V: TRBV7-9; CDR3: CASSLDRPASYEQYF
V: TRBV12-5; CDR3: CASGSVGGNYDEQFF